What follows is one TCR beta chain and its context. Naive CD8 cells were CD45RO-negative, positively selected for CCR7, excluding terminally differentiated effector memory CD45RA+ cells. The CDR3 extends over 14 amino acids. V lost 4 bases and J lost 2, with 12 bases in between. Germline assignment: CDR1 MNHEY and CDR2 SVGAGI. Using immunoSEQ multiplex PCR, the repertoire was profiled, and TCRdb retains in-frame clones only, with some absent. The profile shows some 2 million clones, roughly 95% of them singletons. The data are from a study of shared clonotypes between healthy human individuals. Study-level information: The donor group consisted of two women and three men, aged 18 to 49.

This TCR derives from a young man in good health. The sequenced sample was naive CD8+ T cells sorted from blood. The V gene is TRBV6-5, the J gene TRBJ2-7; perhaps TRBD2 as D (7 bases). The CDR3 DNA sequence: TGTGCCAGCAGTTTAGGGGGGGAGCCCTACGAGCAGTACTTC. Translating gives CASSLGGEPYEQYF.